These 21 T cell receptor beta chains were all obtained from the same sample, sequenced in a study of graft-versus-host responses after intestinal transplantation. Antigen specificity for these receptors is unknown. Profiling relied on immunoSEQ multiplex PCR, and the TCRdb table lists in-frame clones only, not all of them. In the table there are under 150,000 clones, about 95% of which are singletons. This specimen was unstimulated CD8+ T cells sorted from spleen or lymph node cells, taken before intestinal transplant. The source is a human donor who received an intestinal transplant.

The rearrangement uses TRBV4-1 and TRBJ2-1; D might be TRBD1 (7 bases). Germline values: CDR1 MGHRA, CDR2 YSYEKL. With 4 bases removed from V and 4 bases from J, the gap between germline ends came to 17 bases. The CDR3 consists of 16 residues. The CDR3 sequence: CASSPAGRGVYNEQFF. The CDR3 nucleotides are TGCGCCAGCAGCCCCGCGGGCAGGGGGGTATACAATGAGCAGTTCTTC.

The J gene is TRBJ2-6, the V gene TRBV11-2; D remains ambiguous. Trimming stripped 5 bases from V and 4 bases from J, with 12 bases between. The length of the CDR3 is 15 residues. Germline V gene lookup returns CDR1 SGHAT and CDR2 FQNNGV. CDR3 region: CASSLRASGANVLTF. CDR3 nucleotides: TGTGCCAGCAGCCTAAGGGCTTCGGGGGCCAACGTCCTGACTTTC.

The V and J genes are TRBV4-3 and TRBJ2-7, with D perhaps TRBD2 (6 bases). Germline V CDR1 and CDR2: LGHNA, YSLEER. The germline V and J ends were trimmed by 0 bases and 5 bases, with 14 bases remaining between them. This CDR3 is 15 amino acids long. The CDR3: CASSQDSGEDDEQYF. The CDR3 DNA is TGCGCCAGCAGCCAAGACTCGGGGGAGGACGACGAGCAGTACTTC.

This clone appeared once. The chain carries TRBV9 and TRBJ2-3; 7 nucleotides agree with TRBD1. CDR3 length equals 14 residues. Germline V gene lookup returns CDR1 SGDLS and CDR2 YYNGEE. V shed 3 bases and J 1 base; nucleotides not matched to a gene: 2. The CDR3 sequence: CASSGQGGTDTQYF. The DNA for the CDR3 is TGTGCCAGCAGCGGACAGGGTGGCACAGATACGCAGTATTTT.

The chain employs TRBV11-2 and TRBJ2-7, with 8 nucleotides matching TRBD2. Trimming cost V 8 bases and J 1 base; bases outside gene matches: 4. The CDR3 totals 13 residues. CDR1 SGHAT and CDR2 FQNNGV come from the germline V gene. The CDR3 nucleotides are TGTGCCAGCCGGGGGGGCATTTCCTACGAGCAGTACTTC. Its protein product is CASRGGISYEQYF.

The CDR3 nucleotides are TGTGCCAGCAGTCTAGCGGAGTACACCGGGGAGCTGTTTTTT. Amino acids: CASSLAEYTGELFF. The chain recombines TRBV6-1 with TRBJ2-2; 7 bases line up with TRBD2. Germline assignment: CDR1 MNHNS and CDR2 SASEGT. This CDR3 is 14 amino acids long. V lost 5 bases, J lost 3 bases, and 3 bases stayed unmatched.

V is TRBV28 and J is TRBJ1-6; 12 bases fit TRBD1. Germline V CDR1 and CDR2: MDHEN, SYDVKM. There are 15 residues in the CDR3. V trimming: 3 bases; J trimming: 10 bases; junction bases outside the gene matches: 4. CDR3 in amino acids: CASSLSGTGGSPLHF. The CDR3 bases are TGTGCCAGCAGTTTGTCCGGGACAGGGGGCTCACCCCTCCACTTT.

V and J are TRBV7-6 and TRBJ2-2; D is unresolved. CDR3 size: 13 residues. V dropped 6 bases and J dropped 0 bases, with 5 bases sitting between them. Germline-derived CDR1 and CDR2 are SGHVS and FNYEAQ. The CDR3 here is CASSSANTGELFF. CDR3 nucleotide sequence: TGTGCCAGCAGTTCAGCGAACACCGGGGAGCTGTTTTTT.

The chain is built from TRBV10-2 and TRBJ2-7, with 11 bases matching TRBD2. The germline gives CDR1 WSHSY, CDR2 SAAADI. The CDR3 length is 16 residues. With 4 bases clipped from V and 4 bases from J, the junction kept 9 bases outside the gene matches. CDR3 protein: CASSASAGLAAYEQYF. In DNA form, the CDR3 reads TGCGCCAGCAGTGCCTCCGCGGGACTAGCGGCGTACGAGCAGTACTTC.

The chain links TRBV7-9 to TRBJ2-6; weak D call: TRBD1 (6 bases). This CDR3 has 14 amino acids. Trimming removed 6 bases from V and 3 bases from J, with 9 bases in between. The V gene's germline CDR1 is SEHNR and CDR2 FQNEAQ (reference sequence). The CDR3 DNA sequence: TGTGCCAGCAGATCAGGGGTTGGGGCCAACGTCCTGACTTTC. Protein product: CASRSGVGANVLTF.

The chain employs TRBV10-3 and TRBJ2-1, with D possibly being TRBD2 (6 bases). This CDR3 region has 12 residues. V shed 8 bases and J shed 5 bases, with 10 bases lying between them. CDR1 is ENHRY and CDR2 is SYGVKD in the germline V gene. The CDR3 sequence is CAIQGGDNEQFF. The CDR3 DNA is TGTGCCATCCAGGGCGGGGACAATGAGCAGTTCTTC.

This chain uses TRBV5-4 with TRBJ2-4; 9 bases agree with TRBD1. Germline CDR1 SGHNT, CDR2 YYREEE (reference sequence). The CDR3 has 14 residues. With V trimmed by 5 bases and J by 9 bases, 9 bases remained unmatched. As DNA, the CDR3 is TGTGCCAGCAGTTCACAGGGGGCCCGCAGCATTCAGTACTTC. Its translation: CASSSQGARSIQYF.

Of note for this clone: One end of the junction is discordant with germline, which a read error may explain. Other nucleotide sequences from this sample produce the same CDR3. V and J are TRBV5-6 and TRBJ2-2, with D perhaps TRBD1 or TRBD2 (6 bases each). Germline-derived CDR1 and CDR2 are SGHDT and YYEEEE. The CDR3 extends over 15 amino acids. CDR3 protein: CASSPGGPNTGELFF. CDR3 coding DNA: TGCGCCAGCAGCCCCGGGGGCCCTAACACCGGGGAGCTGTTTTTT. The full variable domain, with the rest looked up from reference TRBV5-6 and TRBJ2-2, is DAGVTQSPTHLIKTRGQQVTLRCSPKSGHDTVSWYQQALGQGPQFIFQYYEEEERQRGNFPDRFSGHQFPNYSSELNVNALLLGDSALYLCASSPGGPNTGELFFGEGSRLTVL.

This clone was counted once. The chain carries TRBV5-4 and TRBJ2-1; a possible D gene is TRBD2 (5 bases). Trimming took 1 base from V and 4 from J, leaving 9 bases between them. Germline V gene lookup returns CDR1 SGHNT and CDR2 YYREEE (reference sequence). The CDR3 consists of 14 residues. In DNA form, the CDR3 reads TGTGCCAGCAGCTTGTCTAGCAGTTACAATGAGCAGTTCTTC. Protein: CASSLSSSYNEQFF.

V gene TRBV9 combines with J gene TRBJ2-7, with 7 bases aligning to TRBD2. V shed 0 bases, J shed 1 base, and the junction held 1 base outside the gene matches. This CDR3 region has 14 residues. Germline values: CDR1 SGDLS, CDR2 YYNGEE. CDR3 DNA: TGTGCCAGCAGCGTAGTAGCGGGTTCCTACGAGCAGTACTTC. The encoded protein is CASSVVAGSYEQYF.

This clone has only one observation. V and J are TRBV15 and TRBJ2-7, with 9 bases identical to TRBD2. J was trimmed by 6 bases and V by 5 bases; bases with no gene match: 5. The length of the CDR3 is 13 residues. Germline V gene sequence: CDR1 LNHNV, CDR2 YYDKDF (reference sequence). CDR3 nucleotides: TGTGCCACCAGCGGGCTAGCGGGGCTCGAGCAGTACTTC. Its translation is CATSGLAGLEQYF.

The rearrangement links TRBV19 to TRBJ2-7; 9 bases align to TRBD2. V lost 3 bases, J lost 4 bases, and 10 bases stayed unmatched. The CDR3 length is 16 residues. The germline V gene has CDR1 LNHDA and CDR2 SQIVND (reference sequence). The CDR3 bases are TGTGCCAGTAGTATTTGGGAGCGGAGCGGGGGGTACGAGCAGTACTTC. It specifies CASSIWERSGGYEQYF.

The rearrangement joins TRBV27 to TRBJ2-7; D not certain. V shed 5 bases and J shed 3 bases, with 8 bases lying between them. CDR3 length equals 12 residues. Germline V CDR1 and CDR2: MNHEY, SMNVEV (reference sequence). CDR3 in amino acids: CASSQAGYEQYF. In nucleotides, the CDR3 is TGTGCCAGCAGTCAAGCAGGCTACGAGCAGTACTTC.

The rearrangement links TRBV6-6 to TRBJ2-1; 9 nucleotides line up with TRBD2. The V gene end was trimmed by 2 bases and the J gene end by 13 bases; junction bases not matched to a gene: 6. Germline CDR1 MNHNY, CDR2 SVGAGI (reference sequence). CDR3 length equals 13 residues. The CDR3 sequence: CASSYPSGTDQFF. Written as DNA, the CDR3 is TGTGCCAGCAGTTACCCTAGCGGGACGGATCAGTTCTTC.

This clone was recorded once. This chain connects TRBV11-3 to TRBJ2-2; TRBD2 aligns across 11 bases. This CDR3 region has 17 residues. Germline V gives CDR1 SGHNT, CDR2 YENEEA. The trim removed 1 base at V and 0 bases at J, leaving 1 base unmatched. The CDR3, as DNA: TGTGCCAGCAGCTTAGGGGGACTAGCGGCGAACACCGGGGAGCTGTTTTTT. Residues: CASSLGGLAANTGELFF. The variable domain in full, completed from reference TRBV11-3 and TRBJ2-2, reads EAGVVQSPRYKIIEKKQPVAFWCNPISGHNTLYWYLQNLGQGPELLIRYENEEAVDDSQLPKDRFSAERLKGVDSTLKIQPAELGDSAVYLCASSLGGLAANTGELFFGEGSRLTVL.

The CDR3 DNA reads as TGTGCCAGCAGCTTGGACGCAGGGGGCTCCTACGAGCAGTACTTC. Its protein product is CASSLDAGGSYEQYF. The rearrangement links TRBV5-4 to TRBJ2-7; 7 bases fit TRBD1. CDR1 is SGHNT, CDR2 YYREEE, per germline (reference sequence). With 0 bases clipped from V and 0 bases from J, the junction kept 3 bases outside the gene matches. The CDR3 sequence is 15 residues long.